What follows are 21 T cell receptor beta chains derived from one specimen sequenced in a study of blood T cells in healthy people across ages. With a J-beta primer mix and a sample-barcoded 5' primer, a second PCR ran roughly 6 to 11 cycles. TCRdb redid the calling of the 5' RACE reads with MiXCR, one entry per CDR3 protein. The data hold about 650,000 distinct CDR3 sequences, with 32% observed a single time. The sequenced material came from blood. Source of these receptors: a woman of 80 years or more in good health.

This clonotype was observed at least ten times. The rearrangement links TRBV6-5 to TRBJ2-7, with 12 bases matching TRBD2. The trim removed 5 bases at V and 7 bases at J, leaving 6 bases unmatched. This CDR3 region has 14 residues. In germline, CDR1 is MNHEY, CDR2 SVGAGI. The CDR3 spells CASSRKGTSGEQYF. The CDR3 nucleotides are TGTGCCAGCAGTCGCAAAGGGACTAGCGGGGAGCAGTACTTC.

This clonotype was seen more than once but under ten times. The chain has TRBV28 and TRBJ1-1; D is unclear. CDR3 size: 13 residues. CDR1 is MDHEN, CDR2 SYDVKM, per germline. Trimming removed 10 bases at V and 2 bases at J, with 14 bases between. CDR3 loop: CATGESVNTEAFF. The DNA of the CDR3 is TGTGCCACCGGGGAGTCGGTTAACACTGAAGCTTTCTTT.

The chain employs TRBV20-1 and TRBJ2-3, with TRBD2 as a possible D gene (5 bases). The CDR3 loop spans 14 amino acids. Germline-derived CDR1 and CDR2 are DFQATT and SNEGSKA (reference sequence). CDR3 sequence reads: CSAPRGKGTDTQYF. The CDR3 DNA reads TGCAGCGCCCCACGGGGTAAGGGCACAGATACGCAGTATTTT.

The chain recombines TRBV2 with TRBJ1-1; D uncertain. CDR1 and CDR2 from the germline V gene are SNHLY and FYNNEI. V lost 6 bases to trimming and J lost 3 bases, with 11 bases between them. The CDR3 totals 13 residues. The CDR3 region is CASSGARYTEAFF. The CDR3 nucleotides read TGTGCCAGCAGCGGCGCAAGGTACACTGAAGCTTTCTTT. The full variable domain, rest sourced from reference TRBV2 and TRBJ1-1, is EPEVTQTPSHQVTQMGQEVILRCVPISNHLYFYWYRQILGQKVEFLVSFYNNEISEKSEIFDDQFSVERPDGSNFTLKIRSTKLEDSAMYFCASSGARYTEAFFGQGTRLTVV.

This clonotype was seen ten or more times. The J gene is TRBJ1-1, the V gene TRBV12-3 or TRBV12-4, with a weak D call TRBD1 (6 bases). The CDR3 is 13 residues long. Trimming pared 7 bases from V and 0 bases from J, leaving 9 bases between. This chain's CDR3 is CASNRDVNTEAFF. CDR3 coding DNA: TGTGCCAGCAACAGGGACGTGAACACTGAAGCTTTCTTT.

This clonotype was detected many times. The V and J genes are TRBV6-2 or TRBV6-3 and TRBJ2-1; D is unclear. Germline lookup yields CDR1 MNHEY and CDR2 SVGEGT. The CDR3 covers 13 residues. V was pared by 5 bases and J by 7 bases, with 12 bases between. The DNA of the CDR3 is TGTGCCAGCAGTCCTAGTTACAAGAATGAGCAGTTCTTC. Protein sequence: CASSPSYKNEQFF.

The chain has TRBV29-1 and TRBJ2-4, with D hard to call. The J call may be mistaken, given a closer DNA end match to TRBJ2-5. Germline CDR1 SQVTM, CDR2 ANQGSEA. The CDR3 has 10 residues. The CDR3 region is CSVVAETQYF. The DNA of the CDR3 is TGCAGCGTTGTGGCGGAGACCCAGTACTTC.

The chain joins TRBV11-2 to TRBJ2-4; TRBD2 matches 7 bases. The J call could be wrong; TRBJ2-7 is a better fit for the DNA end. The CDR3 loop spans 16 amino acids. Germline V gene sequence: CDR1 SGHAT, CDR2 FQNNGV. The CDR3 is CASSYWEGPVAYEQYF. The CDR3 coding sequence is TGTGCCAGCTCTTATTGGGAGGGCCCCGTAGCCTACGAGCAGTACTTC.

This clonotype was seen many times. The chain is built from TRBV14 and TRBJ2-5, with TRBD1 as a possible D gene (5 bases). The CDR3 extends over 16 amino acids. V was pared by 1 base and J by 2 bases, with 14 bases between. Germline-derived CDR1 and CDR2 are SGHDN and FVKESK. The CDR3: CASSQGARARQETQYF. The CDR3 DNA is TGTGCCAGCAGCCAAGGAGCCAGGGCCCGACAAGAGACCCAGTACTTC.

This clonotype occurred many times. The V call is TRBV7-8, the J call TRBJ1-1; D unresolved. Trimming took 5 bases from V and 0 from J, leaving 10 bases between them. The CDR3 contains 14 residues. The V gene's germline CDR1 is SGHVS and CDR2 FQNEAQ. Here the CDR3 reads CASSPLEVNTEAFF. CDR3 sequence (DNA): TGTGCCAGCAGCCCACTCGAGGTGAACACTGAAGCTTTCTTT.

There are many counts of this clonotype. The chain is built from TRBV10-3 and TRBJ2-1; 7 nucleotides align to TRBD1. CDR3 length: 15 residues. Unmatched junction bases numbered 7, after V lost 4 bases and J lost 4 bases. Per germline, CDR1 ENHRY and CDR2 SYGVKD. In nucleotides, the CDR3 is TGTGCCATCAGTGGGTACGGGACAGAATACAATGAGCAGTTCTTC. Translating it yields CAISGYGTEYNEQFF.

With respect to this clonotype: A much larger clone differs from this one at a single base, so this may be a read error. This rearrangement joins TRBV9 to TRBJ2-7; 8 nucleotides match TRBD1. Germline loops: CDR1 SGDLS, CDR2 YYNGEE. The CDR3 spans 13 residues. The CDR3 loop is CASSGFQGAERYF. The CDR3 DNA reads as TGTGCCAGCAGCGGATTCCAGGGGGCTGAGCGGTACTTC.

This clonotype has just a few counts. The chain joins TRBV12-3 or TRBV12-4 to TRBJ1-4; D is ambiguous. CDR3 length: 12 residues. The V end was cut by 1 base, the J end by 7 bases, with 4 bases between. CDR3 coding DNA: TGTGCCAGCAGTTTAGATGGTGAAAAACTGTTTTTT. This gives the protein CASSLDGEKLFF.

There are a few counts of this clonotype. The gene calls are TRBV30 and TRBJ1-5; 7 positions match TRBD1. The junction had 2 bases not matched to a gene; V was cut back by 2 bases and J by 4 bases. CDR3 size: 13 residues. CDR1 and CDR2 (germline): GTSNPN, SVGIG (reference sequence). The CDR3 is CAWSRGQNQPQHF. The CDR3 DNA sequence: TGTGCCTGGAGTAGGGGGCAAAATCAGCCCCAGCATTTT.

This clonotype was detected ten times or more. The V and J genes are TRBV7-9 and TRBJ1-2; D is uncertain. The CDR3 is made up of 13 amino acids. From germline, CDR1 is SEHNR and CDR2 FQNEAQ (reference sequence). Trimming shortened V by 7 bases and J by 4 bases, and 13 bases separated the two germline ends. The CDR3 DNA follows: TGTGCCAGCAATCCGGGCAGCTTCTATGGCTACACCTTC. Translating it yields CASNPGSFYGYTF. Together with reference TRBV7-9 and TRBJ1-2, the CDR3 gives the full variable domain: DTGVSQNPRHKITKRGQNVTFRCDPISEHNRLYWYRQTLGQGPEFLTYFQNEAQLEKSRLLSDRFSAERPKGSFSTLEIQRTEQGDSAMYLCASNPGSFYGYTFGSGTRLTVV.

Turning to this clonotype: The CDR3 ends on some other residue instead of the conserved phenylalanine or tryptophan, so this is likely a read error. The chain's CDR3 is CASSLEVGAYEQYS. In DNA, the CDR3 is TGTGCCAGCAGTTTAGAAGTGGGAGCCTATGAGCAGTACTCC. The chain couples TRBV12-3 or TRBV12-4 to TRBJ2-7; maybe TRBD2 (5 bases). The CDR3 runs to 14 residues.

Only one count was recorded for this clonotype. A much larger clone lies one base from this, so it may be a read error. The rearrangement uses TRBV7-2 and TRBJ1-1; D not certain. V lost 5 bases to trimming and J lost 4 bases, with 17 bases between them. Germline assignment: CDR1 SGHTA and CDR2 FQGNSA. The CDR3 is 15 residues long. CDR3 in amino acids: CASSPSDNGVTEAFF. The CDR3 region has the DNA TGTGCCAGCAGCCCTAGCGATAACGGGGTCACTGAAGCTTTCTTT. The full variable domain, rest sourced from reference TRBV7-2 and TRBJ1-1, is GAGVSQSPSNKVTEKGKDVELRCDPISGHTALYWYRQSLGQGLEFLIYFQGNSAPDKSGLPSDRFSAERTGGSVSTLTIQRTQQEDSAVYLCASSPSDNGVTEAFFGQGTRLTVV.

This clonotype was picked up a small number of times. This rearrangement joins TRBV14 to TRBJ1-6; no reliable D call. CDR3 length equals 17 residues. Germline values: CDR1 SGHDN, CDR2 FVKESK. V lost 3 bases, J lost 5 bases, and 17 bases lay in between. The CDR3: CASSQILSGRNNSPLHF. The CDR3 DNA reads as TGTGCCAGCAGCCAGATCCTCTCGGGGAGGAATAATTCACCCCTCCACTTT.

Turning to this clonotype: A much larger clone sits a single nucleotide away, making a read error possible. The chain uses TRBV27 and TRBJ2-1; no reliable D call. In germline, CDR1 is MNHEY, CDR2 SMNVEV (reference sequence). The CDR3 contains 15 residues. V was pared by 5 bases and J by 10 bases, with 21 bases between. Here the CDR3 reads CASSPNRELSYEQFF. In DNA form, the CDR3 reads TGTGCCAGCAGTCCCAACAGAGAACTCTCCTACGAGCAGTTCTTC.

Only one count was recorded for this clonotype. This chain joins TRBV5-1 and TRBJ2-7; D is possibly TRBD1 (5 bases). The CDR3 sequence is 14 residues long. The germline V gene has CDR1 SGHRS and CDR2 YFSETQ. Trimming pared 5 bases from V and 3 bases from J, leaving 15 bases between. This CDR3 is CASSSQGRDYEQYF. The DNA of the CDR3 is TGCGCCAGCAGTTCCCAGGGAAGAGACTACGAGCAGTACTTC. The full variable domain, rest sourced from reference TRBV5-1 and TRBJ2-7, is KAGVTQTPRYLIKTRGQQVTLSCSPISGHRSVSWYQQTPGQGLQFLFEYFSETQRNKGNFPGRFSGRQFSNSRSEMNVSTLELGDSALYLCASSSQGRDYEQYFGPGTRLTVT.

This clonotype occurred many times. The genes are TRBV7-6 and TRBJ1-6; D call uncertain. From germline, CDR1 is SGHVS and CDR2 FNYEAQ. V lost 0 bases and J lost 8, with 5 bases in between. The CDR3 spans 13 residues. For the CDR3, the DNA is TGTGCCAGCAGCTTAGCTGCGGATTCACCCCTCCACTTT. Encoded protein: CASSLAADSPLHF.